The 22 T cell receptor beta chains below come from one sample, sequenced in a study of cytomegalovirus exposure and HLA in healthy donors. This table comes from immunoSEQ multiplex PCR, and its TCRdb copy is limited to in-frame clones, with some not included. The sample contains around 230,000 clones, approximately 84% of which appear only once. Sequenced: PBMCs. The receptors shown here come from a woman in her 30s in good health and CMV-seropositive.

The V and J genes are TRBV19 and TRBJ1-3; a weak D match, TRBD1 (6 bases). Germline V gene data show CDR1 as LNHDA and CDR2 as SQIVND (reference sequence). Trimming stripped 7 bases from V and 2 bases from J, with 6 bases between. This CDR3 is 12 amino acids long. The CDR3 here is CASTGAGNTIYF. CDR3 DNA: TGTGCCAGTACAGGGGCTGGAAACACCATATATTTT.

This clone is a singleton in its sample. The V gene is TRBV6-5, the J gene TRBJ2-1, with 9 bases identical to TRBD1. Germline assignment: CDR1 MNHEY and CDR2 SVGAGI. The CDR3 sequence is 14 residues long. The V segment lost 5 bases and the J segment 6 bases; nucleotides outside the gene matches: 5. The CDR3 DNA reads as TGTGCCAGCAGTCTAGACAGGGGGGGCAATGAGCAGTTCTTC. This encodes CASSLDRGGNEQFF.

The chain combines TRBV27 with TRBJ2-7; 8 nucleotides match TRBD1. V dropped 4 bases and J dropped 3; count of bases not matched to a gene: 8. This CDR3 comprises 15 residues. The germline CDR1 and CDR2 sequences are MNHEY and SMNVEV (reference sequence). This CDR3 reads CASSSQGAFVYEQYF. CDR3 sequence (DNA): TGTGCCAGCAGTTCCCAGGGGGCTTTTGTCTACGAGCAGTACTTC.

This chain connects TRBV5-4 to TRBJ1-2; unclear D gene. The CDR3 extends over 12 amino acids. V was shortened by 0 bases and J by 3 bases, with 3 bases between the two germline ends. Looked up from germline, CDR1 is SGHNT and CDR2 is YYREEE (reference sequence). This CDR3 reads CASSLGDYGYTF. CDR3 sequence (DNA): TGTGCCAGCAGCTTGGGCGACTATGGCTACACCTTC.

The chain recombines TRBV6-6 with TRBJ2-7, with 11 positions matching TRBD2. CDR1 is MNHNY and CDR2 is SVGAGI in the germline V gene (reference sequence). The ends lost 7 bases at V and 2 bases at J; junction bases unmatched: 4. The length of the CDR3 is 14 residues. DNA for the CDR3: TGTGCCAGCACCCAACTAGCGGGGGCCTACGAGCAGTACTTC. Residues: CASTQLAGAYEQYF.

CDR3 bases: TGCGCCAGCAGCTTGGAACCCGACGACTCGATTACTTTCTTT. This codes for CASSLEPDDSITFF. The chain joins TRBV5-1 to TRBJ1-1; D gene unclear. The CDR3 has 14 residues. Trimming removed 0 bases from V and 12 bases from J, with 18 bases in between. From germline, CDR1 is SGHRS and CDR2 YFSETQ.

The gene calls are TRBV25-1 and TRBJ1-2; TRBD1 might be the D (5 bases). The V gene lost 6 bases and the J gene lost 6 bases, with 11 bases spanning the gap. Germline CDR1 reads MGHDK; CDR2 reads SYGVNS. The CDR3 covers 12 residues. The CDR3 coding sequence is TGTGCCAGCAGCCAGGGAGGGGATGGCTACACCTTC. Translating it yields CASSQGGDGYTF.

V and J are TRBV28 and TRBJ1-5; D gene uncertain. The germline V gene encodes CDR1 MDHEN and CDR2 SYDVKM. The CDR3 totals 14 residues. Trimming took 8 bases from V and 5 from J, leaving 16 bases between them. The CDR3 DNA reads TGTGCCAGCGCCTCAAGGGAGGTTTATCAGCCCCAGCATTTT. The encoded protein is CASASREVYQPQHF.

This chain uses TRBV6-5 with TRBJ1-2; D may be TRBD1 (5 bases). Germline loops: CDR1 MNHEY, CDR2 SVGAGI. The CDR3 sequence is 15 residues long. V lost 0 bases and J lost 2, with 10 bases in between. This CDR3 is CASSYSGGRNYGYTF. The CDR3 nucleotides read TGTGCCAGCAGTTACTCGGGGGGTCGCAACTATGGCTACACCTTC.

The chain recombines TRBV6-4 with TRBJ2-1; 9 bases are a match to TRBD2. With 6 bases clipped from V and 8 bases from J, the junction kept 5 bases outside the gene matches. The germline CDR1 and CDR2 sequences are MRHNA and SNTAGT. The CDR3 has 13 amino acids. The CDR3 DNA is TGTGCCAGCAGCAGGACTAGCGAGGATGAGCAGTTCTTC. Protein product: CASSRTSEDEQFF.

The chain combines TRBV27 with TRBJ2-7; 13 nucleotides agree with TRBD2. CDR1 is MNHEY and CDR2 is SMNVEV in the germline V gene (reference sequence). The V segment lost 2 bases and the J segment 6 bases; nucleotides outside the gene matches: 10. This CDR3 is built from 17 residues. CDR3 amino acids: CASSLTGRTSGSSEQYF. CDR3 nucleotides: TGTGCCAGCAGTTTAACGGGACGGACTAGCGGGAGTAGCGAGCAGTACTTC.

V and J are TRBV6-1 and TRBJ2-3, with a tentative D call TRBD2 (7 bases). Trimming left V 7 bases short and J 0 bases short, with 11 bases between. The germline V gene has CDR1 MNHNS and CDR2 SASEGT. This CDR3 region has 14 residues. CDR3 residues: CASKAGASTDTQYF. The CDR3 nucleotides read TGTGCCAGCAAGGCGGGGGCTAGCACAGATACGCAGTATTTT.

The gene calls are TRBV5-6 and TRBJ2-3; the D is unclear. The V end was cut by 0 bases, the J end by 0 bases, with 11 bases between. The CDR3 extends over 16 amino acids. Per the germline V gene, CDR1 is SGHDT and CDR2 is YYEEEE. The CDR3 region has the DNA TGTGCCAGCAGCTTGGGTCAAGTTACTAGCACAGATACGCAGTATTTT. This gives the protein CASSLGQVTSTDTQYF.

This rearrangement joins TRBV18 to TRBJ2-7; 9 bases fit TRBD1. This CDR3 is built from 15 residues. J gave up 6 bases and V 2 bases, and 8 bases lay outside the gene matches. Per germline, CDR1 KGHSH and CDR2 LQKENI. The CDR3 spells CASSPAGGTGIEQYF. The DNA for the CDR3 is TGTGCCAGCTCACCAGCTGGGGGGACAGGGATCGAGCAGTACTTC.

This clone was seen more than once but under ten times. The V call is TRBV19, the J call TRBJ2-5; 7 bases fit TRBD2. V lost 3 bases and J lost 5; bases outside the gene matches: 3. The CDR3 consists of 13 residues. CDR1 and CDR2 (germline): LNHDA, SQIVND (reference sequence). The CDR3 DNA follows: TGTGCCAGTAGTATTGGTAGCGGGGAGACCCAGTACTTC. Its translation: CASSIGSGETQYF.

The table lists this clone with a count of one. The V gene is TRBV15, the J gene TRBJ1-1, with D maybe TRBD1 (6 bases). This CDR3 has 13 residues. CDR1 is LNHNV and CDR2 is YYDKDF in the germline V gene (reference sequence). V lost 4 bases and J lost 5, with 11 bases in between. CDR3 loop: CATSTYRETEAFF. The CDR3 DNA follows: TGTGCCACCAGCACCTACAGGGAAACTGAAGCTTTCTTT.

V is TRBV30 and J is TRBJ1-2; D unclear. This CDR3 is 13 amino acids long. CDR1 and CDR2 from the germline V gene are GTSNPN and SVGIG (reference sequence). V lost 2 bases and J 0 bases, leaving 7 bases between the germline ends. CDR3 in DNA: TGTGCCTGGAGTATATACTCTAACTATGGCTACACCTTC. Protein product: CAWSIYSNYGYTF. The full variable domain, its missing parts supplied by reference TRBV30 and TRBJ1-2, is SQTIHQWPATLVQPVGSPLSLECTVEGTSNPNLYWYRQAAGRGLQLLFYSVGIGQISSEVPQNLSASRPQDRQFILSSKKLLLSDSGFYLCAWSIYSNYGYTFGSGTRLTVV.

This clone was seen once. V and J are TRBV5-1 and TRBJ2-3, with a weak D call TRBD2 (5 bases). The ends were cut back, 3 bases at V and 6 bases at J, with 11 bases in the middle. The CDR3 is 13 residues long. Germline V gene lookup returns CDR1 SGHRS and CDR2 YFSETQ. The CDR3 reads CASSSPSGDTQYF. DNA of the CDR3: TGCGCCAGCAGCTCCCCTTCGGGGGATACGCAGTATTTT.

V usage is TRBV5-1 and J usage is TRBJ2-5, with 7 bases that match TRBD1. The J segment lost 2 bases and the V segment lost 5 bases, leaving 6 bases of the junction unmatched. CDR1 is SGHRS and CDR2 is YFSETQ in the germline V gene. The CDR3 runs 14 residues. CDR3 sequence: CASSSGGPQETQYF. CDR3 in DNA: TGCGCCAGCAGTTCAGGGGGTCCTCAAGAGACCCAGTACTTC.

This clone was observed a handful of times. The chain carries TRBV6-5 and TRBJ2-3; 9 nucleotides align to TRBD2. With V trimmed by 0 bases and J by 4 bases, 5 bases remained unmatched. The CDR3 extends over 16 amino acids. Germline-derived CDR1 and CDR2 are MNHEY and SVGAGI. The CDR3 bases are TGTGCCAGCAGTTACTCTGCGGGGGGGGGACCAGATACGCAGTATTTT. Translated, it gives CASSYSAGGGPDTQYF.

The gene calls are TRBV4-2 and TRBJ1-5, with D maybe TRBD1 (6 bases). There are 18 residues in the CDR3. Germline values: CDR1 LGHNA, CDR2 YNFKEQ. The V end lost 1 base, the J end lost 0 bases, and 16 bases lay between the germline ends. CDR3 sequence (DNA): TGTGCCAGCAGCCAAGGGGCAGGGGTCCCGTATAGCAATCAGCCCCAGCATTTT. This codes for CASSQGAGVPYSNQPQHF.

The gene calls are TRBV2 and TRBJ2-7; D might be TRBD1 (5 bases). This CDR3 is 13 amino acids long. Germline V gene lookup returns CDR1 SNHLY and CDR2 FYNNEI. V lost 1 base and J lost 5, with 9 bases in between. The CDR3 DNA follows: TGTGCCAGCAGTGAAGGCAGGGTTAACGAGCAGTACTTC. Its translation: CASSEGRVNEQYF.